Shown below are 27 T cell receptor beta chains from a single sample sequenced in a study of OX40 agonist ivuxolimab in advanced cancers. TCRdb's table, derived via immunoSEQ multiplex PCR, lists solely in-frame clones and lacks some. This sample has 50,000 to 65,000 clones; approximately 86% occur once, and the top ten carry less than 0.6%. Sample: CD4+ or CD8+ T cells sorted from blood, taken in a trial of the OX40 agonist ivuxolimab. The receptors stem from an adult with an advanced solid tumor such as melanoma, head and neck, liver or kidney cancer.

The rearrangement links TRBV7-3 to TRBJ2-2, with a tentative D call TRBD2 (5 bases). This CDR3 is 16 amino acids long. Germline loops: CDR1 SGHTA, CDR2 FQGTGA. Trimming took 4 bases from V and 5 from J, leaving 17 bases between them. Here the CDR3 DNA reads TGTGCCAGCAGCTCACCCGCGGGTTTTCAGACCGGGGAGCTGTTTTTT. It specifies CASSSPAGFQTGELFF.

This clone was counted once. The J gene is TRBJ2-6, the V gene TRBV7-2; D not certain. The CDR3 has 14 residues. Trimming removed 5 bases from V and 2 bases from J, with 7 bases in between. Germline values: CDR1 SGHTA, CDR2 FQGNSA. The CDR3 loop is CASSLPAGANVLTF. The CDR3 nucleotides are TGTGCCAGCAGCCTACCTGCTGGGGCCAACGTCCTGACTTTC. Full variable domain (rest looked up from reference TRBV7-2 and TRBJ2-6): GAGVSQSPSNKVTEKGKDVELRCDPISGHTALYWYRQSLGQGLEFLIYFQGNSAPDKSGLPSDRFSAERTGGSVSTLTIQRTQQEDSAVYLCASSLPAGANVLTFGAGSRLTVL.

Here the CDR3 reads CASSPRLAGTGELFF. The CDR3, as DNA: TGTGCCAGCAGCCCCCGACTAGCGGGGACCGGGGAGCTGTTTTTT. J is TRBJ2-2 and V is TRBV14; 11 positions agree with TRBD2. The germline gives CDR1 SGHDN, CDR2 FVKESK. Unmatched junction bases numbered 3, after V lost 4 bases and J lost 5 bases. This CDR3 contains 15 residues.

This clone has just one count. This chain links TRBV5-1 with TRBJ1-5; 7 bases agree with TRBD1. Germline V gives CDR1 SGHRS, CDR2 YFSETQ. Trimming took 1 base from V and 2 from J; bases not matched to a gene: 3. The CDR3 runs 15 residues. The CDR3 nucleotides are TGCGCCAGCAGCTTGAGCACAGGGGGCAATCAGCCCCAGCATTTT. Translating it yields CASSLSTGGNQPQHF.

The rearrangement joins TRBV9 to TRBJ2-7; D uncertain. The CDR3 is 15 residues long. Trimming pared 6 bases from V and 2 bases from J, leaving 18 bases between. Per the germline V gene, CDR1 is SGDLS and CDR2 is YYNGEE. The CDR3 bases are TGTGCCAGCATTTACCCCCCGGGCGCTACCTACGAGCAGTACTTC. It codes for CASIYPPGATYEQYF.

The chain combines TRBV27 with TRBJ2-3; maybe TRBD1 (5 bases). In germline, CDR1 is MNHEY, CDR2 SMNVEV (reference sequence). CDR3 length: 14 amino acids. Deletions cut 6 bases from V and 2 bases from J, with 12 bases between. The CDR3 here is CASRGRVTTDTQYF. As DNA, the CDR3 is TGTGCCAGCAGGGGGCGCGTGACCACAGATACGCAGTATTTT.

This rearrangement joins TRBV15 to TRBJ1-2; D might be TRBD1 (5 bases). Trimming stripped 0 bases from V and 4 bases from J, with 12 bases between. The length of the CDR3 is 15 residues. Germline CDR1 and CDR2: LNHNV and YYDKDF (reference sequence). The CDR3, as DNA: TGTGCCACCAGCAGAGAACCAGGGTTGGGCTATGGCTACACCTTC. It translates to CATSREPGLGYGYTF. Using reference TRBV15 and TRBJ1-2 for the parts outside the CDR3, the full variable domain is DAMVIQNPRYQVTQFGKPVTLSCSQTLNHNVMYWYQQKSSQAPKLLFHYYDKDFNNEADTPDNFQSRRPNTSFCFLDIRSPGLGDTAMYLCATSREPGLGYGYTFGSGTRLTVV.

This clone was recorded once. The chain joins TRBV10-3 to TRBJ2-7, with 8 bases aligning to TRBD1. Germline V gives CDR1 ENHRY, CDR2 SYGVKD. V lost 0 bases to trimming and J lost 2 bases; unmatched junction nucleotides: 3. The CDR3 is 15 amino acids. The CDR3 region has the DNA TGTGCCATCAGTGAGTCGACAGGGGCTACCTACGAGCAGTACTTC. It yields the protein CAISESTGATYEQYF.

The chain uses TRBV28 and TRBJ2-7; D is uncertain. This CDR3 is built from 13 residues. The germline CDR1 and CDR2 sequences are MDHEN and SYDVKM. The V end was cut by 1 base, the J end by 0 bases, with 4 bases between. The CDR3 region is CASSLSLSYEQYF. The CDR3 DNA sequence: TGTGCCAGCAGTTTATCCCTCTCCTACGAGCAGTACTTC.

CDR3 loop: CASSLGAGSYGYTF. DNA of the CDR3: TGTGCCAGCAGCTTGGGGGCAGGCTCTTATGGCTACACCTTC. The V gene is TRBV5-4, the J gene TRBJ1-2, with D unresolved. CDR1 and CDR2 (germline): SGHNT, YYREEE (reference sequence). This CDR3 comprises 14 residues. The V end was cut by 0 bases, the J end by 5 bases, with 11 bases between.

This chain links TRBV2 with TRBJ2-7, with 9 bases matching TRBD1. Germline V CDR1 and CDR2: SNHLY, FYNNEI. V lost 6 bases and J lost 5; bases outside the gene matches: 11. This CDR3 has 15 amino acids. CDR3 sequence: CASSTNAGQGHEQYF. Written as DNA, the CDR3 is TGTGCCAGCAGCACAAATGCGGGACAGGGACACGAGCAGTACTTC.

This chain uses TRBV30 with TRBJ2-7; 10 nucleotides match TRBD1. The V and J ends lost 7 bases and 11 bases, in that order; junction bases with no gene match: 8. The CDR3 is 11 amino acids. Germline V lookup: CDR1 GTSNPN, CDR2 SVGIG (reference sequence). CDR3 nucleotide sequence: TGTGCCTCGGGGACAGGGGCCGTAAAGTACTTC. Protein sequence: CASGTGAVKYF. The variable domain in full, completed from reference TRBV30 and TRBJ2-7, reads SQTIHQWPATLVQPVGSPLSLECTVEGTSNPNLYWYRQAAGRGLQLLFYSVGIGQISSEVPQNLSASRPQDRQFILSSKKLLLSDSGFYLCASGTGAVKYFGPGTRLTVT.

The chain combines TRBV19 with TRBJ1-1, with D possibly being TRBD1 (5 bases). Germline V gene lookup returns CDR1 LNHDA and CDR2 SQIVND (reference sequence). This CDR3 is 14 amino acids long. V lost 8 bases, J lost 5 bases, and 18 bases lay in between. The CDR3 region is CASQTYGGKTEAFF. CDR3 in DNA: TGTGCCAGTCAGACCTATGGGGGGAAGACTGAAGCTTTCTTT.

The chain has TRBV4-1 and TRBJ1-5; D ambiguous. This CDR3 has 15 residues. CDR1 and CDR2 from the germline V gene are MGHRA and YSYEKL. V was clipped by 1 base and J by 4 bases, with 11 bases between them. The CDR3 DNA reads as TGCGCCAGCAGCCAAGGGTACGCGGAGAATCAGCCCCAGCATTTT. Its protein is CASSQGYAENQPQHF.

V gene TRBV18 combines with J gene TRBJ2-1; D gene ambiguous. The CDR3 is 14 residues long. Trimming pared 3 bases from V and 5 bases from J, leaving 11 bases between. Per the germline V gene, CDR1 is KGHSH and CDR2 is LQKENI. In DNA form, the CDR3 reads TGTGCCAGCTCACCGCAGGACGGTAACAATGAGCAGTTCTTC. Its translation is CASSPQDGNNEQFF.

The gene calls are TRBV29-1 and TRBJ2-1; 7 bases agree with TRBD2. The CDR3 covers 14 residues. Per the germline V gene, CDR1 is SQVTM and CDR2 is ANQGSEA. With V trimmed by 1 base and J by 7 bases, 7 bases remained unmatched. CDR3 in amino acids: CSVEGLAEGNEQFF. CDR3 nucleotide sequence: TGCAGCGTTGAAGGGCTAGCGGAAGGGAATGAGCAGTTCTTC.

The chain couples TRBV7-2 to TRBJ2-2; D may be TRBD1 or TRBD2 (5 bases each). Germline CDR1 SGHTA, CDR2 FQGNSA. The CDR3 covers 16 residues. V lost 0 bases to trimming and J lost 2 bases, with 10 bases between them. The CDR3 nucleotides read TGTGCCAGCAGCTTAGCCCCGGGACCCAACACCGGGGAGCTGTTTTTT. Residues: CASSLAPGPNTGELFF.

The chain has TRBV15 and TRBJ2-5; D is unclear. The germline V and J ends were trimmed by 5 bases and 2 bases, with 6 bases remaining between them. The germline V gene encodes CDR1 LNHNV and CDR2 YYDKDF (reference sequence). This CDR3 contains 12 residues. The CDR3 reads CATSPSQETQYF. The CDR3 DNA follows: TGTGCCACCAGCCCCAGTCAAGAGACCCAGTACTTC.

This clone was seen only a few times. This chain joins TRBV7-4 and TRBJ2-7, with 11 positions matching TRBD2. V shed 5 bases, J shed 2 bases, and the junction held 20 bases outside the gene matches. The CDR3 runs to 20 residues. Looked up from germline, CDR1 is SGHVT and CDR2 is SQSDAQ. The CDR3 here is CASSLRARDAGLAGAYEQYF. The CDR3 DNA reads as TGTGCCAGCAGCCTTAGGGCCCGGGACGCCGGACTAGCGGGCGCCTACGAGCAGTACTTC.

The chain joins TRBV7-9 to TRBJ2-3, with TRBD2 as a possible D gene (6 bases). With 5 bases removed from V and 4 bases from J, the gap between germline ends came to 10 bases. The germline CDR1 and CDR2 sequences are SEHNR and FQNEAQ (reference sequence). CDR3 length: 13 residues. This CDR3 is CASSRGNADTQYF. CDR3 DNA sequence: TGTGCCAGCAGCCGCGGGAACGCAGATACGCAGTATTTT.

V usage is TRBV9 and J usage is TRBJ2-7, with D possibly TRBD2 on 5 matching bases. V was cut by 0 bases and J by 3 bases, with 10 bases left in between. Germline CDR1 and CDR2: SGDLS and YYNGEE. This CDR3 has 14 amino acids. CDR3: CASSVGVGLYEQYF. Written as DNA, the CDR3 is TGTGCCAGCAGCGTAGGGGTCGGACTCTACGAGCAGTACTTC.

This clone came up once. The chain combines TRBV5-1 with TRBJ2-1; 11 bases map to TRBD2. In germline, CDR1 is SGHRS, CDR2 YFSETQ. The CDR3 is 17 residues long. With V trimmed by 0 bases and J by 4 bases, 6 bases remained unmatched. CDR3 nucleotides: TGCGCCAGCAGCTTGGGTGGGTCTAGCGGGGGGTACAATGAGCAGTTCTTC. It translates to CASSLGGSSGGYNEQFF.

The chain is built from TRBV19 and TRBJ1-1; 7 nucleotides agree with TRBD1. CDR3 length equals 15 residues. The V segment lost 7 bases and the J segment 0 bases; nucleotides outside the gene matches: 8. Germline-derived CDR1 and CDR2 are LNHDA and SQIVND (reference sequence). The CDR3 is CASMASGGMNTEAFF. For the CDR3, the DNA is TGTGCCAGTATGGCGTCAGGGGGAATGAACACTGAAGCTTTCTTT.

The V and J genes are TRBV19 and TRBJ2-1; the match to TRBD2 covers 10 bases. V trimming: 5 bases; J trimming: 6 bases; junction bases outside the gene matches: 7. Germline V gene lookup returns CDR1 LNHDA and CDR2 SQIVND (reference sequence). There are 15 residues in the CDR3. The CDR3 spells CASSPELAGSNEQFF. In DNA form, the CDR3 reads TGTGCCAGTAGTCCGGAACTAGCGGGATCCAATGAGCAGTTCTTC.

V is TRBV5-1 and J is TRBJ2-3, with D possibly being TRBD1 (6 bases). This CDR3 has 14 residues. Germline V gives CDR1 SGHRS, CDR2 YFSETQ. V gave up 0 bases and J gave up 2 bases, with 7 bases separating them. The CDR3 loop is CASSLGQDTDTQYF. The CDR3 DNA reads TGCGCCAGCAGCTTGGGACAGGACACAGATACGCAGTATTTT.

This clone was recorded a few times. This chain joins TRBV29-1 and TRBJ2-2, with 12 bases identical to TRBD2. V lost 6 bases and J lost 1; bases outside the gene matches: 15. This CDR3 contains 19 residues. Per the germline V gene, CDR1 is SQVTM and CDR2 is ANQGSEA. The CDR3 coding sequence is TGCAGCGTGCCGAAGACTAGCGGGAGTTTCGGATGGAACACCGGGGAGCTGTTTTTT. Translated, it gives CSVPKTSGSFGWNTGELFF.

J is TRBJ1-6 and V is TRBV6-6; D is uncertain. Germline CDR1 reads MNHNY; CDR2 reads SVGAGI (reference sequence). With 6 bases removed from V and 8 bases from J, the gap between germline ends came to 11 bases. This CDR3 has 13 amino acids. CDR3 residues: CASSSGPDSPLHF. The DNA for the CDR3 is TGTGCCAGCAGCTCAGGTCCGGATTCACCCCTCCACTTT.